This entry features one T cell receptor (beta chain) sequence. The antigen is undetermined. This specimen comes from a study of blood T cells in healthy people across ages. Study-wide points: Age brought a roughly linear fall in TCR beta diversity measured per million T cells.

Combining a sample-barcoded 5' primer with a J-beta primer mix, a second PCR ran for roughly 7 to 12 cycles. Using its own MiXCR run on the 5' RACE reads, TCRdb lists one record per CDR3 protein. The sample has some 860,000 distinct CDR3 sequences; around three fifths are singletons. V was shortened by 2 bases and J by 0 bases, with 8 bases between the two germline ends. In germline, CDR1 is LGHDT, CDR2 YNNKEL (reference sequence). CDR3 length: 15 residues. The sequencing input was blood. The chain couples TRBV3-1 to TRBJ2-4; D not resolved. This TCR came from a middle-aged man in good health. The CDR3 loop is CASSQRAVAKNIQYF. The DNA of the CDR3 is TGTGCCAGCAGCCAAAGGGCGGTAGCCAAAAACATTCAGTACTTC.